Presented here are 27 T cell receptor beta chains from one specimen sequenced in a study of shared clonotypes between healthy human individuals (TCRdb year 2020). The library came from the immunoSEQ multiplex PCR assay. This immuneACCESS table, as held by TCRdb, lists in-frame sequences with V and J called but not all clones. Of the missing ones, under half trace to an unresolved V gene in checked studies; the others have no known cause. Within this sample are about 480,000 clones, with 70% to 80% of them counted one time only. Jointly, the top ten make up around 13% of the sample. The material sequenced was PBMCs. These receptors were collected from a woman in her 40s in good health. Some clones in this sample may be carry-over from other donors' samples.

The rearrangement joins TRBV7-6 to TRBJ2-5; the match to TRBD2 covers 9 bases. This CDR3 contains 15 residues. Trimming removed 4 bases from V and 5 bases from J; junction bases left unmatched: 8. Germline-derived CDR1 and CDR2 are SGHVS and FNYEAQ. DNA of the CDR3: TGTGCCAGCAGCTCGACTAGCGGAGGGGCGGAGACCCAGTACTTC. This translates into CASSSTSGGAETQYF.

Comments on this clone: The same CDR3 can be traced to other DNA sequences in this sample. This rearrangement joins TRBV2 to TRBJ2-1; 11 bases agree with TRBD2. CDR3 size: 14 residues. Germline V gene data show CDR1 as SNHLY and CDR2 as FYNNEI. V lost 6 bases to trimming and J lost 4 bases; unmatched junction nucleotides: 2. In DNA, the CDR3 is TGTGCCAGCAGCGGGACTAGCGGTTACAATGAGCAGTTCTTC. Translating it yields CASSGTSGYNEQFF.

This chain uses TRBV9 with TRBJ2-2, with 9 positions matching TRBD2. The CDR3 length is 15 residues. From germline, CDR1 is SGDLS and CDR2 YYNGEE. V lost 4 bases, J lost 8 bases, and 9 bases stayed unmatched. CDR3 sequence reads: CASSRTSEARGELFF. The CDR3 DNA sequence: TGTGCCAGCAGCCGGACTAGCGAAGCGCGTGGGGAGCTGTTTTTT.

The rearrangement uses TRBV4-2 and TRBJ2-1, with D possibly being TRBD2 (6 bases). This CDR3 spans 15 amino acids. V lost 6 bases to trimming and J lost 6 bases, with 18 bases between them. Germline CDR1 reads LGHNA; CDR2 reads YNFKEQ. The CDR3 loop is CASSLGGAGGNEQFF. The CDR3 DNA reads TGTGCCAGCAGTCTAGGAGGGGCCGGGGGCAATGAGCAGTTCTTC.

The chain recombines TRBV27 with TRBJ2-5; the D is unclear. The germline gives CDR1 MNHEY, CDR2 SMNVEV (reference sequence). V was cut by 6 bases and J by 1 base, with 9 bases left in between. This CDR3 contains 13 residues. CDR3 nucleotide sequence: TGTGCCAGCAGCCCGCCGCTCCAAGAGACCCAGTACTTC. Protein product: CASSPPLQETQYF.

This chain joins TRBV18 and TRBJ1-1, with D maybe TRBD1 (6 bases). V was shortened by 3 bases and J by 3 bases, with 8 bases between the two germline ends. This CDR3 is built from 13 residues. Germline V gene data show CDR1 as KGHSH and CDR2 as LQKENI. The CDR3 DNA reads TGTGCCAGCTCACCGGGGGCGGACACTGAAGCTTTCTTT. Amino acids: CASSPGADTEAFF.

The chain links TRBV4-3 to TRBJ2-7; TRBD1 is a possible D gene (6 bases). Between the trimmed V and J ends, which lost 0 bases and 4 bases, there was a span of 13 bases. The CDR3 has 15 residues. Germline lookup yields CDR1 LGHNA and CDR2 YSLEER. The CDR3 reads CASSQEGLGHYEQYF. The CDR3 DNA reads as TGCGCCAGCAGCCAAGAAGGCTTGGGACATTACGAGCAGTACTTC.

As regards this clone: Other DNA sequences in this specimen translate into the identical CDR3. V usage is TRBV11-2 and J usage is TRBJ2-1; possibly TRBD2 for D (6 bases). The germline V gene encodes CDR1 SGHAT and CDR2 FQNNGV. This CDR3 has 15 amino acids. Trimming left V 1 base short and J 1 base short, with 8 bases between. The DNA for the CDR3 is TGTGCCAGCAGCTTAGGTGGGGGGTCCTACAATGAGCAGTTCTTC. Translating gives CASSLGGGSYNEQFF.

The chain is built from TRBV1 and TRBJ1-5; the D call in the table, TRBD1, was not verified against the DNA. TRBV1 is deemed a pseudogene. This CDR3 comprises 16 residues. Written as DNA, the CDR3 is TGCACCAGCAGCCAAGATCGAGACAGGGGGCTACAGCCCCAGCATTTT. Encoded protein: CTSSQDRDRGLQPQHF.

Details on this clone: A much larger clone is a single base away; this may be a read error. The CDR3 sequence: CASSLENTVYF. As DNA, the CDR3 is TGTGCCAGCAGCTTAGAAAACACCGTATATTTT. The genes are TRBV2 and TRBJ1-3, with D uncertain. Germline V gene data show CDR1 as SNHLY and CDR2 as FYNNEI. The CDR3 spans 11 residues.

The rearrangement links TRBV19 to TRBJ2-2; D possibly uses TRBD1 or TRBD2 (5 bases each). Germline V CDR1 and CDR2: LNHDA, SQIVND (reference sequence). V lost 1 base and J lost 11, with 14 bases in between. The CDR3 contains 14 residues. The CDR3 here is CASSIAGTPSELFF. The CDR3 DNA is TGTGCCAGTAGTATAGCTGGGACCCCCTCCGAGCTGTTTTTT. The whole variable domain, remainder taken from reference TRBV19 and TRBJ2-2, is DGGITQSPKYLFRKEGQNVTLSCEQNLNHDAMYWYRQDPGQGLRLIYYSQIVNDFQKGDIAEGYSVSREKKESFPLTVTSAQKNPTAFYLCASSIAGTPSELFFGEGSRLTVL.

This clone was seen just once. The CDR3 nucleotides are TGCGCCAGCAGCTTGGAGGGACCGTCTAATGAAAAACTGTTTTTT. Its protein is CASSLEGPSNEKLFF. The V gene is TRBV5-1, the J gene TRBJ1-4; tentatively, D is TRBD1 (5 bases). Deletions cut 0 bases from V and 3 bases from J, with 9 bases between. This CDR3 comprises 15 residues. The germline CDR1 and CDR2 sequences are SGHRS and YFSETQ.

The genes are TRBV5-1 and TRBJ2-1, with 9 positions matching TRBD2. The J segment lost 4 bases and the V segment lost 2 bases, leaving 7 bases of the junction unmatched. The CDR3 covers 16 residues. Germline V gives CDR1 SGHRS, CDR2 YFSETQ. The CDR3 DNA reads as TGCGCCAGCAGCTTCGAGACTAGCGGAGGATACAATGAGCAGTTCTTC. This sequence encodes CASSFETSGGYNEQFF. Drawing the rest from reference TRBV5-1 and TRBJ2-1, the complete variable domain is KAGVTQTPRYLIKTRGQQVTLSCSPISGHRSVSWYQQTPGQGLQFLFEYFSETQRNKGNFPGRFSGRQFSNSRSEMNVSTLELGDSALYLCASSFETSGGYNEQFFGPGTRLTVL.

Only one count was recorded for this clone. This chain uses TRBV7-9 with TRBJ2-2; D gene uncertain. The CDR3 has 13 residues. Trimming left V 3 bases short and J 4 bases short, with 6 bases between. CDR1 and CDR2 (germline): SEHNR, FQNEAQ (reference sequence). The CDR3 nucleotides are TGTGCCAGCAGCTTTGAGGTCACCGGGGAGCTGTTTTTT. Translating gives CASSFEVTGELFF.

This clone was detected ten times or more. The J gene is TRBJ2-7, the V gene TRBV4-2; a weak D match, TRBD2 (6 bases). Per the germline V gene, CDR1 is LGHNA and CDR2 is YNFKEQ. The CDR3 has 16 residues. Between the trimmed V and J ends, which lost 1 base and 6 bases, there was a span of 19 bases. This CDR3 reads CASSQGSNLQAGEQYF. The DNA of the CDR3 is TGTGCCAGCAGCCAAGGGTCGAACCTTCAAGCGGGCGAGCAGTACTTC.

The chain carries TRBV5-8 and TRBJ2-2; no definite D call. The CDR3 loop spans 14 amino acids. V lost 0 bases and J lost 6, with 9 bases in between. Germline assignment: CDR1 SGHTS and CDR2 YDEGEE. The CDR3 reads CASSLAFVAGELFF. As DNA, the CDR3 is TGTGCCAGCAGCTTGGCCTTTGTGGCCGGGGAGCTGTTTTTT.

This sequence joins TRBV5-8 and TRBJ1-1; no clear D. Germline lookup yields CDR1 SGHTS and CDR2 YDEGEE. V lost 9 bases to trimming and J lost 0 bases, with 12 bases between them. This CDR3 has 13 amino acids. CDR3 sequence (DNA): TGTGCCATCTCGGATCTTATGAACACTGAAGCTTTCTTT. The encoded protein is CAISDLMNTEAFF.

The chain joins TRBV7-3 to TRBJ2-1; D may match TRBD1 or TRBD2 (6 bases each). Germline-derived CDR1 and CDR2 are SGHTA and FQGTGA. V was cut by 4 bases and J by 0 bases, with 13 bases left in between. This CDR3 is built from 16 residues. The CDR3 bases are TGTGCCAGCAGCTGGGGGGCGGTAGGCTCCTACAATGAGCAGTTCTTC. Translated, it gives CASSWGAVGSYNEQFF.

The chain joins TRBV5-1 to TRBJ2-2; 8 bases are a match to TRBD2. The CDR3 sequence is 16 residues long. The germline V gene has CDR1 SGHRS and CDR2 YFSETQ. Trimming removed 1 base from V and 6 bases from J; junction bases left unmatched: 8. The CDR3 nucleotides are TGCGCCAGCAGCTTGAATAGCGGGATATCCTCCGGGGAGCTGTTTTTT. Translated: CASSLNSGISSGELFF.

The chain recombines TRBV5-1 with TRBJ1-1; D not resolved. CDR3 length: 13 amino acids. Trimming took 5 bases from V and 1 from J, leaving 9 bases between them. Germline V CDR1 and CDR2: SGHRS, YFSETQ. For the CDR3, the DNA is TGCGCCAGCAGTCATGAGGCGAACACTGAAGCTTTCTTT. Translated: CASSHEANTEAFF.

The V gene is TRBV5-4, the J gene TRBJ2-7; 7 nucleotides align to TRBD1. CDR1 is SGHNT and CDR2 is YYREEE in the germline V gene (reference sequence). V shed 4 bases, J shed 4 bases, and the junction held 8 bases outside the gene matches. This CDR3 has 14 amino acids. The CDR3 loop is CASSTRTGPYEQYF. In nucleotides, the CDR3 is TGTGCCAGCAGCACCCGGACAGGACCTTACGAGCAGTACTTC.

The V gene is TRBV10-2, the J gene TRBJ2-5; no definite D call. The CDR3 is 11 amino acids. Germline lookup yields CDR1 WSHSY and CDR2 SAAADI. Trimming took off 10 bases at V and 5 bases at J, with 11 bases between the two ends. The CDR3 here is CATSPGETQYF. The CDR3 DNA reads TGCGCCACCTCCCCCGGGGAGACCCAGTACTTC.

This clone was found once. The CDR3 spells CASSPGVRASGDTQYF. The CDR3 nucleotides are TGCGCCAGCAGCCCCGGGGTGAGGGCTTCGGGAGATACGCAGTATTTT. The chain recombines TRBV5-1 with TRBJ2-3; D is perhaps TRBD2 (5 bases). The CDR3 runs 16 residues. The V gene's germline CDR1 is SGHRS and CDR2 YFSETQ. The V end lost 4 bases, the J end lost 5 bases, and 20 bases lay between the germline ends.

The gene calls are TRBV4-1 and TRBJ2-1, with D tentatively TRBD2 (6 bases). The V and J ends lost 3 bases and 4 bases respectively, with 10 bases between them. The CDR3 covers 14 residues. Germline V lookup: CDR1 MGHRA, CDR2 YSYEKL. The CDR3 bases are TGCGCCAGCAGCCAGCAGGGAGGTTACAATGAGCAGTTCTTC. This translates into CASSQQGGYNEQFF.

The chain combines TRBV6-6 with TRBJ1-5; D unresolved. The CDR3 has 13 residues. Germline values: CDR1 MNHNY, CDR2 SVGAGI (reference sequence). With 6 bases removed from V and 1 base from J, the gap between germline ends came to 7 bases. CDR3 protein: CASRRQSNQPQHF. For the CDR3, the DNA is TGTGCCAGCAGAAGACAAAGCAATCAGCCCCAGCATTTT.

The CDR3, as DNA: TGTGCCAGCAACCCTTGGACAGATCAAGAGACCCAGTACTTC. Translation: CASNPWTDQETQYF. The chain employs TRBV2 and TRBJ2-5; weak D call: TRBD1 (6 bases). The CDR3 length is 14 residues. V was pared by 7 bases and J by 2 bases, with 14 bases between. Germline values: CDR1 SNHLY, CDR2 FYNNEI.

On this clone itself: The same CDR3 also results from other DNA sequences found in this sample. This chain links TRBV6-5 with TRBJ2-7, with 8 bases lining up with TRBD1. This CDR3 contains 12 residues. After removal of 6 bases from V and 4 bases from J, the junction contained 2 bases not matched to a gene. The germline CDR1 and CDR2 sequences are MNHEY and SVGAGI. DNA of the CDR3: TGTGCCAGCAGCAGACAGGGGTACGAGCAGTACTTC. Protein: CASSRQGYEQYF.